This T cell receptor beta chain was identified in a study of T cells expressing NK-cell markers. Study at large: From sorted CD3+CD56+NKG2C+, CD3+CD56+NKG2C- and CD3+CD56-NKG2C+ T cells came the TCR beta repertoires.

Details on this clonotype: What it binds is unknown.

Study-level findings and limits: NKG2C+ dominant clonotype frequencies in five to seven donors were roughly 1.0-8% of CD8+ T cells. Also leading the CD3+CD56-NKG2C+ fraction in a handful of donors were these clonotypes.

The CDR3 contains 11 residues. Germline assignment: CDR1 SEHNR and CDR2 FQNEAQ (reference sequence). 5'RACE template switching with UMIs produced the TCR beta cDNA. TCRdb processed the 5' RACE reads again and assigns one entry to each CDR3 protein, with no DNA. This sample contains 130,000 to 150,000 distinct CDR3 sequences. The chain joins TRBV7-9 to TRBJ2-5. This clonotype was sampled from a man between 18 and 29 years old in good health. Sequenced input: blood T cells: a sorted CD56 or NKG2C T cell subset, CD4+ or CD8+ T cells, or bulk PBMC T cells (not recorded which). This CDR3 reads CASSLDGTQYF.